A selection of T cell receptor beta chains follows, all from one sample in a study of technical replicates of blood from a few donors. Profiling relied on immunoSEQ multiplex PCR, and the TCRdb table lists in-frame clones only, not all of them. The table records under 80,000 clones, about 90% of them present only once. The sequenced material came from T cells isolated from PBMCs. The receptors stem from a human donor in good health. Some clones in this sample may be carry-over from other donors' samples. CDR3s include the opening cysteine and the closing phenylalanine or tryptophan. Fields, in order: CDR3 length, clone size, J gene, V gene, D gene, CDR3 DNA, CDR3 protein. A D gene is named only where the DNA matches it firmly. Expanded clones are given a class, and other clones once, few, many or no size at all.

>11|-|TRBJ2-1|TRBV20-1|-
TGCAGTGCCCGTTACTATGGTGAGCAGTTCTTC
CSARYYGEQFF
>13|-|TRBJ2-7|TRBV28|TRBD1
TGTGCCAGCAGTCTACAGGGGACCTACGAGCAGTACTTC
CASSLQGTYEQYF
>15|-|TRBJ2-1|TRBV9|-
TGTGCCAGCAGCGCCCTTAGCGGAGAGGCCAATGAGCAGTTCTTC
CASSALSGEANEQFF
>15|-|TRBJ2-3|TRBV7-3|TRBD2
TGTGCCAGCAGCCCCAGCGGGAGGGAGTTTGATACGCAGTATTTT
CASSPSGREFDTQYF
>16|once|TRBJ1-3|TRBV6-6|TRBD1
TGTGCCAGCAGTTATCCCTACAGGGGGCGAGTATACACCATATATTTT
CASSYPYRGRVYTIYF
>15|-|TRBJ2-5|TRBV5-4|-
TGTGCCAGCAGCCAAGGAGGGTCAGTGGTAGAGACCCAGTACTTC
CASSQGGSVVETQYF
>14|-|TRBJ2-7|TRBV5-1|-
TGCGCCAGCAGCCCAGGAGGCGGTTCCTACGAGCAGTACTTC
CASSPGGGSYEQYF
>15|-|TRBJ1-2|TRBV9|-
TGTGCCAGCAGCGTCCAGGCCCTCTCAAACCATGGCTACACCTTC
CASSVQALSNHGYTF
>16|-|TRBJ2-3|TRBV9|-
TGTGCCAGCAGCGTTCGTACCGGGATCAACACAGATACGCAGTATTTT
CASSVRTGINTDTQYF
>16|-|TRBJ2-7|TRBV9|TRBD2
TGTGCCAGCAGCTTTACACCGGGACTAGACTCCCGCGAGCAGTACTTC
CASSFTPGLDSREQYF
>14|-|TRBJ1-5|TRBV6-5|TRBD1
TGTGCCAGCAGTTTGACAGGGCCCAATCAGCCCCAGCATTTT
CASSLTGPNQPQHF
>13|-|TRBJ2-5|TRBV12-5|-
TGTGCTAGTGGTTTGGCCCCAGGTCAGACCCAGTACTTC
CASGLAPGQTQYF
>13|-|TRBJ2-7|TRBV5-1|-
TGCGCCAGCAGCTTGGCGGGGCCGGGGACACAGTACTTC
CASSLAGPGTQYF
>17|-|TRBJ1-3|TRBV27|-
TGTGCCAGCACCTACTTCACCGGGAAACACTCTGGAAACACCATATATTTT
CASTYFTGKHSGNTIYF
>14|-|TRBJ2-3|TRBV4-2|TRBD2
TGTGCCAGCAGCCCTCTAGCGGGAATGGATACGCAGTATTTT
CASSPLAGMDTQYF
>15|-|TRBJ2-1|TRBV9|-
TGTGCCAGCAGCCCCGGGGGTAGCTCCTACAATGAGCAGTTCTTC
CASSPGGSSYNEQFF
>13|-|TRBJ1-1|TRBV5-1|-
TGCGCCAGCATGCGCGAGATGAACACTGAAGCTTTCTTT
CASMREMNTEAFF
>19|-|TRBJ1-3|TRBV14|-
TGTGCCAGCAGCCAACTTGTTCCACTAGCGCCGAACTCTGGAAACACCATATATTTT
CASSQLVPLAPNSGNTIYF
>14|-|TRBJ1-1|TRBV28|-
TGTGCCAGCAGTTTCGTCGGGAGGAACACTGAAGCTTTCTTT
CASSFVGRNTEAFF
>15|-|TRBJ1-1|TRBV9|-
TGTGCCAGCAGCGTAGTAGGTGGGGGGGGCACTGAAGCTTTCTTT
CASSVVGGGGTEAFF
>16|-|TRBJ2-3|TRBV27|TRBD2
TGTGCCAGCAGTTTGTCGGCGGGAGCAAGCACAGATACGCAGTATTTT
CASSLSAGASTDTQYF
>17|-|TRBJ2-1|TRBV4-1|-
TGCGCCAGCAGCCAAGTCACAGGCTATAGCTCCTACAATGAGCAGTTCTTC
CASSQVTGYSSYNEQFF
>14|-|TRBJ1-1|TRBV4-1|-
TGCGCCAGCAGCCAAGACAGTTTGAACACTGAAGCTTTCTTT
CASSQDSLNTEAFF
>15|-|TRBJ1-5|TRBV7-2|TRBD1
TGTGCCAGCAGTACAGGGACAGGCCTCAATCAGCCCCAGCATTTT
CASSTGTGLNQPQHF
>16|-|TRBJ2-5|TRBV7-2|TRBD2
TGTGCCAGCAGCTTAGATGGGGGGAGGGCCGGGGAGACCCAGTACTTC
CASSLDGGRAGETQYF
>16|-|TRBJ2-3|TRBV7-2|TRBD1
TGTGCCAGCAGCTTAACAGGGGCGCAGACGGGCGATACGCAGTATTTT
CASSLTGAQTGDTQYF
>15|-|TRBJ1-6|TRBV29-1|-
TGCAGCGATAAATCTACAGGGATTGATAATTCACCCCTCCACTTT
CSDKSTGIDNSPLHF
>14|few|TRBJ1-2|TRBV11-2|TRBD1
TGTGCCAGCAGCTTAGATTCAGGGGGTCGGGGCTACACCTTC
CASSLDSGGRGYTF
>14|few|TRBJ2-1|TRBV7-9|TRBD2
TGTGCCAGCGTCCGTTCTAGCGGGAGCAATGAGCAGTTCTTC
CASVRSSGSNEQFF
>14|-|TRBJ2-3|TRBV19|-
TGTGCCAGTAGTAGGCTAGCGTACACAGATACGCAGTATTTT
CASSRLAYTDTQYF
>13|-|TRBJ2-7|TRBV6-4|-
TGTGCCAGCAGGGGAGGGGGGCTAAGCGAGCAGTACTTC
CASRGGGLSEQYF
>14|-|TRBJ2-1|TRBV5-1|TRBD2
TGCGCCAGCAGCCGTAGCGGGGGGTTCAATGAGCAGTTCTTC
CASSRSGGFNEQFF
>14|-|TRBJ2-5|TRBV9|-
TGTGCCAGCAGCGTAGCCGGGTACCAAGAGACCCAGTACTTC
CASSVAGYQETQYF
>14|few|TRBJ2-4|TRBV5-1|-
TGCGCCAGCAGCTCACGGACAGCCGAAAACATTCAGTACTTC
CASSSRTAENIQYF
>16|-|TRBJ2-2|TRBV19|-
TGTGCCAGTACCCTATGGGTAGCTTCGAACACCGGGGAGCTGTTTTTT
CASTLWVASNTGELFF
>15|-|TRBJ2-3|TRBV2|-
TGTGCCAGCAGTGCCGGGAGAAGAACCACAGATACGCAGTATTTT
CASSAGRRTTDTQYF
>13|-|TRBJ2-5|TRBV7-2|-
TGTGCCAGCAAAACGGAGTACCAAGAGACCCAGTACTTC
CASKTEYQETQYF
>12|-|TRBJ2-7|TRBV6-5|TRBD2
TGTGCCACGAGCGGGAGGGCCTACGAGCAGTACTTC
CATSGRAYEQYF
>15|-|TRBJ1-5|TRBV7-2|TRBD1
TGTGCCAGCAGCCTAGGACAGGGCAGCAATCAGCCCCAGCATTTT
CASSLGQGSNQPQHF
>16|-|TRBJ1-2|TRBV7-9|-
TGTGCCAGCAGCTTAATATTCTCAGGGAACGGCTATGGCTACACCTTC
CASSLIFSGNGYGYTF
>14|-|TRBJ2-1|TRBV18|TRBD2
TGTGCCAGCACCCTCGGGACTAGCATCTATGAGCAGTTCTTC
CASTLGTSIYEQFF
>16|once|TRBJ1-4|TRBV19|-
TGTGCCAGTAGTCCAGGACAACGGACAACTAATGAAAAACTGTTTTTT
CASSPGQRTTNEKLFF
>21|-|TRBJ2-2|TRBV28|TRBD2
TGTGCCAGCAGTTTATATGTCCCCTTTACTAGCGGGAATAAGGGCGCCGGGGAGCTGTTTTTT
CASSLYVPFTSGNKGAGELFF
>15|-|TRBJ2-7|TRBV28|TRBD1
TGTGCCAGCAGTTTGGGACAGGGTCTCTTAGGCGAGCAGTACTTC
CASSLGQGLLGEQYF
>13|-|TRBJ2-5|TRBV11-3|-
TGTGCCAGCAGCTCGGTGCTCCTGGAGACCCAGTACTTC
CASSSVLLETQYF
>14|-|TRBJ1-1|TRBV4-1|TRBD1
TGCGCCAGCAGCCAAAGACAGGGGGCGCTGGAAGCTTTCTTT
CASSQRQGALEAFF
>13|-|TRBJ1-2|TRBV29-1|TRBD1
TGCAGCGTTCTATCCTGGACAGGGAAAGGCTACACCTTC
CSVLSWTGKGYTF
>14|few|TRBJ1-1|TRBV19|-
TGTGCCAGTAGTATTTCCGGGATAGACACTGAAGCTTTCTTT
CASSISGIDTEAFF
>15|-|TRBJ2-7|TRBV9|TRBD2
TGTGCCAGCACGAGGGACGGGGGGACCTTAAGCGAGCAGTACTTC
CASTRDGGTLSEQYF
>14|-|TRBJ1-1|TRBV16|TRBD1
TGTGCCAGCAGCCAAGGGACAGGGAACACTGAAGCTTTCTTT
CASSQGTGNTEAFF
>12|-|TRBJ1-1|TRBV29-1|-
TGCAGCGTTGGGCAGATTAACACTGAAGCTTTCTTT
CSVGQINTEAFF
>12|-|TRBJ2-7|TRBV28|-
TGTGCCAGCAGTTTGTCAGGAGGCGAGCAGTACTTC
CASSLSGGEQYF
>11|few|TRBJ2-7|TRBV11-2|-
TGTGCCAGCAGCTTTACCTACGAGCAGTACTTC
CASSFTYEQYF
>13|once|TRBJ1-2|TRBV5-1|TRBD1
TGCGCCAGCAGCTGGACAGGGGGCTATGGCTACACCTTC
CASSWTGGYGYTF
>14|-|TRBJ2-1|TRBV12-2|-
TGTGCACGAGATTTGCGGGAGGCCTACAATGAGCAGTTCTTC
CARDLREAYNEQFF